The sequence of this TCR beta chain was determined in a study of CD8+CD57+ T cells in acquired aplastic anemia. Many counts were recorded for this clonotype. Patients chosen for sequencing had shown CD8+CD57+ cell expansion by flow cytometry. Genomic DNA was employed as the template in profiling TCR beta VDJ and CDR3. TCRdb reanalysed the reads using MiXCR and keeps one entry per CDR3 protein. This table holds about 150,000 distinct CDR3 sequences, 52% found once. Trimming removed 5 bases at V and 5 bases at J, with 18 bases between. This CDR3 has 15 amino acids. CDR1 and CDR2 (germline): SEHNR, FQNEAQ (reference sequence).

This receptor was obtained from a human donor with aplastic anemia. Sequencing was performed on sorted CD4+, CD8+, or CD8+CD57+ T cells (not recorded which) from PBMCs. This chain links TRBV7-9 with TRBJ1-2; D possibly corresponds to TRBD1 (6 bases). The CDR3 DNA is TGTGCCAGCAGCCTCACTAGGACAGTGGATTATGGCTACACCTTC. Its translation: CASSLTRTVDYGYTF.